This entry features one TCR beta chain sequence. Trimming removed 5 bases from V and 0 bases from J, with 8 bases in between. The germline V gene encodes CDR1 KGHDR and CDR2 SFDVKD. The CDR3 runs 14 residues. This record belongs to a study of control samples from healthy donors and cancer patients. TCRdb's table, derived via immunoSEQ multiplex PCR, lists solely in-frame clones and lacks some. The sample records 100,000 to 150,000 clones, roughly 91% being singletons. V gene TRBV24-1 combines with J gene TRBJ2-3; a weak D match, TRBD1 (5 bases). Sequences were obtained from PBMCs. This receptor was identified in a man aged 50 to 60 with head and neck cancer. CDR3 protein: CATSATVSTDTQYF. The CDR3 DNA sequence: TGTGCCACCAGTGCGACAGTTAGCACAGATACGCAGTATTTT.